What follows describes a single TCR beta chain. Its target is unknown. Through a sample-barcoded 5' primer and a J-beta primer mix, a second PCR was run for about 6 to 11 cycles. TCRdb reanalysed the 5' RACE reads using MiXCR and keeps one entry per CDR3 protein. In the table there are about 1.4 million distinct CDR3 sequences, approximately 60% of which are singletons. The data were taken from a study of blood T cells in healthy people across ages. Points from the study as a whole: There were more naive CD4+ cells and higher diversity in long-lived donors than in aged donors.

The CDR3 runs to 11 residues. CDR1 and CDR2 (germline): KGHSH, LQKENI. With 3 bases removed from V and 7 bases from J, the gap between germline ends came to 7 bases. The rearrangement links TRBV18 to TRBJ2-7; maybe TRBD1 (5 bases). The TCR was taken from a man aged 18-30 years in good health. The sample taken for sequencing was blood. In DNA, the CDR3 is TGTGCCAGCTCACCGCAGGGAGAGCAGTACTTC. Translation: CASSPQGEQYF.